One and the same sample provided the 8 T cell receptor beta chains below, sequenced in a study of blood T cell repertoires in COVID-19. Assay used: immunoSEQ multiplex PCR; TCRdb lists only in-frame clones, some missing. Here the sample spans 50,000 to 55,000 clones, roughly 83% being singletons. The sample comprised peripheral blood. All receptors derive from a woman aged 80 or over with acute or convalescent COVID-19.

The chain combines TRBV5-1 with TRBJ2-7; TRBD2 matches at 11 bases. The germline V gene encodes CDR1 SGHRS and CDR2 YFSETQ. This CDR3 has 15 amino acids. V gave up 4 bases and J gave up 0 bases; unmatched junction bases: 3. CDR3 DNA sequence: TGCGCCAGCAGCAGACTAGCGGGGACCTCCTACGAGCAGTACTTC. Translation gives CASSRLAGTSYEQYF.

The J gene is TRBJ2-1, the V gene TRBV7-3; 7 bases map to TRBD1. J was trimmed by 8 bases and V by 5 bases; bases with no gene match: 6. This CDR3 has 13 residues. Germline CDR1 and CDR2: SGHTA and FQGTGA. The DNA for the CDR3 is TGTGCCAGCAGCCAGACAGGGACCGATGAGCAGTTCTTC. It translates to CASSQTGTDEQFF.

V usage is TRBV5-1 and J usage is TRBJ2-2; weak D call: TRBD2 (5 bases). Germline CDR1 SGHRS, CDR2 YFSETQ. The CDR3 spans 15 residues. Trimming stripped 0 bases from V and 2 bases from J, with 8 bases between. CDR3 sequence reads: CASSLGTVNTGELFF. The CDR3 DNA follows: TGCGCCAGCAGCTTGGGGACTGTCAACACCGGGGAGCTGTTTTTT.

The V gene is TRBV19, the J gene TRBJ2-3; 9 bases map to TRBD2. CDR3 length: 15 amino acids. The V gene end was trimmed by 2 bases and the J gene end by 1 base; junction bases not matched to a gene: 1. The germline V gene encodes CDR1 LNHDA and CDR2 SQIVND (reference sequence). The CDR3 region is CASSILAGRTDTQYF. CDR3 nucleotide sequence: TGTGCCAGTAGTATACTAGCGGGACGCACAGATACGCAGTATTTT.

The CDR3 coding sequence is TGTGCTAGTGGTTTGCCGGGAGACTATGGCTACACCTTC. Amino acids: CASGLPGDYGYTF. This chain connects TRBV12-5 to TRBJ1-2; no reliable D call. The CDR3 loop spans 13 amino acids. Germline values: CDR1 LGHNT, CDR2 FRNRAP. Trimming left V 2 bases short and J 3 bases short, with 7 bases between.

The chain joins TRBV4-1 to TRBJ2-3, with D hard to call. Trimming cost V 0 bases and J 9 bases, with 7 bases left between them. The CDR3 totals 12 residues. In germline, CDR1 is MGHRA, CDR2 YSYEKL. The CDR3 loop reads CASSQDPETQYF. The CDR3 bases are TGCGCCAGCAGCCAAGATCCGGAGACGCAGTATTTT.

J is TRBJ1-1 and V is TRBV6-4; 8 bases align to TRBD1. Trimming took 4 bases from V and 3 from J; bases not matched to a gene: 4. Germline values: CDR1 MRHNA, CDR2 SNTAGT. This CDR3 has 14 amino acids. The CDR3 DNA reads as TGTGCCAGCAGTGCTTTACAGGGGGACACTGAAGCTTTCTTT. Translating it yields CASSALQGDTEAFF.

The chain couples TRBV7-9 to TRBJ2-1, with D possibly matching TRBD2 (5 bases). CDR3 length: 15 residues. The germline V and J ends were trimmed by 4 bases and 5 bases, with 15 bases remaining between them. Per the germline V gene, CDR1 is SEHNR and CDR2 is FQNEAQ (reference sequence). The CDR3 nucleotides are TGTGCCAGCAGCTCGGACTCCAAGGGCCACAATGAGCAGTTCTTC. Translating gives CASSSDSKGHNEQFF.